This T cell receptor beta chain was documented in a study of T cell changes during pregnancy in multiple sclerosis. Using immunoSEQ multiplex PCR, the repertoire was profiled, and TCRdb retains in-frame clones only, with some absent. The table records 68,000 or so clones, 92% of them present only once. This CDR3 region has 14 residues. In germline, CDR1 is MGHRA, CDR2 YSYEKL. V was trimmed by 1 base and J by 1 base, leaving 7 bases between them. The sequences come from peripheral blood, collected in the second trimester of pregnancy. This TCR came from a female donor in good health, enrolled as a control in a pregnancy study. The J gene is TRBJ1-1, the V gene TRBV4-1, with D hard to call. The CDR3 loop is CASSQVTENTEAFF. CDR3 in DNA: TGCGCCAGCAGCCAAGTTACAGAGAACACTGAAGCTTTCTTT.